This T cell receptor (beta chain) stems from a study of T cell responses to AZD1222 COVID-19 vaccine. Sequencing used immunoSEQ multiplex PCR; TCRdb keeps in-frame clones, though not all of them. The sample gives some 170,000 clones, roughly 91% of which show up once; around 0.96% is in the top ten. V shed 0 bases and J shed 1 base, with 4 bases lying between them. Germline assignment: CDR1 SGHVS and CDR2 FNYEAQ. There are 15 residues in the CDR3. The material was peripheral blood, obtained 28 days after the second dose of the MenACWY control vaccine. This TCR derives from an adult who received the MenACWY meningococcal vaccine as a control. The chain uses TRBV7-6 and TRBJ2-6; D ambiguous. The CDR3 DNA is TGTGCCAGCAGCTTAGCCGGTTCTGGGGCCAACGTCCTGACTTTC. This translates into CASSLAGSGANVLTF.